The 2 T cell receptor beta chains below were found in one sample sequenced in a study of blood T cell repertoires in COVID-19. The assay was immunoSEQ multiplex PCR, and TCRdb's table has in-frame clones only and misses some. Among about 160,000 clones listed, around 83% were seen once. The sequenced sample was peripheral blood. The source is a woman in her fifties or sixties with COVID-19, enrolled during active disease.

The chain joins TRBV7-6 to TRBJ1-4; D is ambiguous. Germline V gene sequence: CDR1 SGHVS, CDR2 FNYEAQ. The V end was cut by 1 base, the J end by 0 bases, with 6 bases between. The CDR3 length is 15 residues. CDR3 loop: CASSLGQATNEKLFF. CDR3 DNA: TGTGCCAGCAGCTTAGGGCAGGCAACTAATGAAAAACTGTTTTTT.

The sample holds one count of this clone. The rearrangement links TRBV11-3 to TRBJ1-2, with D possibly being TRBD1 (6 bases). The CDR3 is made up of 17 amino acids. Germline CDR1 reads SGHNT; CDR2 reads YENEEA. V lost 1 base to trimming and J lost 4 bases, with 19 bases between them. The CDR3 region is CASSLGHRGRDFYGYTF. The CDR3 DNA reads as TGTGCCAGCAGCTTAGGTCATAGGGGGAGGGACTTCTATGGCTACACCTTC. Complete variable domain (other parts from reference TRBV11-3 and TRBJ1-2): EAGVVQSPRYKIIEKKQPVAFWCNPISGHNTLYWYLQNLGQGPELLIRYENEEAVDDSQLPKDRFSAERLKGVDSTLKIQPAELGDSAVYLCASSLGHRGRDFYGYTFGSGTRLTVV.